This TCR beta chain was identified during a study of blood T cell repertoires in COVID-19. The germline V gene has CDR1 LNHDA and CDR2 SQIVND (reference sequence). V shed 4 bases, J shed 4 bases, and the junction held 14 bases outside the gene matches. The CDR3 contains 17 residues. Under the authors' procedure: Reference gene primers were amplified, and this amplification served to estimate nucleated cell counts. Repertoires were generated with immunoSEQ multiplex PCR, while TCRdb's copy carries only in-frame clones and drops some. From that table come the V and J calls and clone size; the DNA was used to work out D and trimming. Here the sample spans around 280,000 clones, 87% being singletons. This clone was observed once.

Sequenced material: peripheral blood. The receptor comes from a woman aged 45-59 years who had recovered from COVID-19. J is TRBJ2-3 and V is TRBV19, with 7 bases identical to TRBD2. CDR3 in amino acids: CASSRDSGLGGADTQYF. The CDR3 DNA sequence: TGTGCCAGTAGTAGGGATAGCGGTCTTGGGGGGGCAGATACGCAGTATTTT.